This TCR beta chain derives from a study of T cells in Graves' hyperthyroidism and ophthalmopathy. There were TCR beta CDR3 regions amplified from RNA transcripts. When the TCR CDR3 underwent first-round RT-PCR, the HTBI primer set was used. Via MiXCR, TCRdb re-called the multiplex PCR reads, giving one row per CDR3 protein. The repertoire holds about 270,000 distinct CDR3 sequences, with approximately 23% as singletons. In regard to this clonotype: This may be a read error: a much more frequent sequence differs by one nucleotide.

CDR1 and CDR2 (germline): MNHEY, SMNVEV (reference sequence). The CDR3 extends over 14 amino acids. Trimming left V 0 bases short and J 4 bases short, with 10 bases between. V usage is TRBV27 and J usage is TRBJ2-7; the D is unclear. This receptor was identified in a woman aged 35 to 49 with Graves' ophthalmopathy. The specimen was blood. The CDR3 DNA reads TGTGCCAGCAGTTTATCGGTAGGACCATACGAGCAGTACTTC. This codes for CASSLSVGPYEQYF.